The rows below give T cell receptor beta chains drawn from one sample of a study of OX40 agonist ivuxolimab in advanced cancers. The table came from immunoSEQ multiplex PCR; TCRdb's copy has only in-frame clones and leaves some out. The table has 60,000 to 75,000 clones, roughly 80% seen once. The sample in question was CD4+ or CD8+ T cells sorted from blood, obtained in a trial of the OX40 agonist ivuxolimab. The receptor source for this set is an adult with an advanced solid tumor such as melanoma, head and neck, liver or kidney cancer. Both conserved end residues are part of each CDR3. D genes are given only for firm matches. Part of the rows lack a size; the others show once, few, many or a class for expanded clones.

D: NA; size: NA; J: TRBJ2-5; V: TRBV5-4; CDR3: CASSLGWGRKETQYF; DNA: TGTGCCAGCAGCTTGGGTTGGGGGAGAAAAGAGACCCAGTACTTC
D: TRBD2; size: NA; J: TRBJ2-3; V: TRBV7-3; CDR3: CASSFRGSGITDTQYF; DNA: TGTGCCAGCAGCTTCCGAGGGAGCGGGATCACAGATACGCAGTATTTT
D: TRBD1; size: NA; J: TRBJ2-3; V: TRBV7-6; CDR3: CASSPRDRDTDTQYF; DNA: TGTGCCAGCAGCCCCCGGGACAGGGACACAGATACGCAGTATTTT
D: NA; size: once; J: TRBJ2-5; V: TRBV18; CDR3: CASSPSRLQETQYF; DNA: TGTGCCAGCTCACCAAGCAGGCTACAAGAGACCCAGTACTTC
D: NA; size: NA; J: TRBJ1-2; V: TRBV10-3; CDR3: CAISELDGRNYGYTF; DNA: TGTGCCATCAGTGAATTAGACGGACGGAACTATGGCTACACCTTC
D: NA; size: NA; J: TRBJ1-1; V: TRBV9; CDR3: CASSSRGGINTEAFF; DNA: TGTGCCAGCTCCTCGAGGGGGGGAATAAACACTGAAGCTTTCTTT
D: TRBD2; size: NA; J: TRBJ2-1; V: TRBV5-1; CDR3: CASSLRGGAYNEQFF; DNA: TGCGCCAGCAGCCTTCGGGGGGGTGCCTACAATGAGCAGTTCTTC
D: NA; size: once; J: TRBJ1-4; V: TRBV27; CDR3: CASSSNTAGREKLFF; DNA: TGTGCCAGCAGTTCGAATACGGCCGGACGAGAAAAACTGTTTTTT
D: NA; size: NA; J: TRBJ1-2; V: TRBV18; CDR3: CASSPPLGSYGYTF; DNA: TGTGCCAGCTCACCACCGCTGGGATCCTATGGCTACACCTTC
D: TRBD1; size: NA; J: TRBJ2-5; V: TRBV7-2; CDR3: CASSLVGQATATQYF; DNA: TGTGCCAGCAGCTTAGTGGGACAGGCGACCGCTACCCAGTACTTC
D: NA; size: NA; J: TRBJ1-2; V: TRBV30; CDR3: CAWSWGGYGYTF; DNA: TGTGCCTGGAGTTGGGGGGGCTATGGCTACACCTTC
D: NA; size: NA; J: TRBJ2-3; V: TRBV28; CDR3: CASSPPAGRDNTDTQYF; DNA: TGTGCCAGCAGTCCCCCGGCTGGTCGGGATAATACGGATACGCAGTATTTT
D: TRBD2; size: NA; J: TRBJ2-1; V: TRBV6-4; CDR3: CATRRAGEGDEQFF; DNA: TGTGCCACCCGACGGGCGGGAGAGGGCGATGAGCAGTTCTTC
D: NA; size: NA; J: TRBJ2-2; V: TRBV13; CDR3: CASSLAAREYTGELFF; DNA: TGTGCCAGCAGCTTAGCGGCTAGGGAGTACACCGGGGAGCTGTTTTTT
D: TRBD1; size: NA; J: TRBJ1-1; V: TRBV18; CDR3: CASSPRTGGQGTEAFF; DNA: TGTGCCAGCTCACCACGGACAGGGGGCCAGGGCACTGAAGCTTTCTTT
D: NA; size: NA; J: TRBJ1-3; V: TRBV11-1; CDR3: CASSADNSGNTIYF; DNA: TGTGCCAGCAGCGCGGACAATTCTGGAAACACCATATATTTT
D: NA; size: NA; J: TRBJ2-6; V: TRBV27; CDR3: CASAWALSNHVLTF; DNA: TGTGCCAGTGCATGGGCATTATCTAATCACGTCCTGACTTTC
D: NA; size: NA; J: TRBJ2-1; V: TRBV20-1; CDR3: CSVSQGNEQFF; DNA: TGCAGTGTCTCACAAGGCAATGAGCAGTTCTTC
D: NA; size: once; J: TRBJ1-2; V: TRBV5-4; CDR3: CASSSDIRSYGYTF; DNA: TGTGCCAGCAGCTCCGATATTAGGAGCTATGGCTACACCTTC
D: NA; size: NA; J: TRBJ1-6; V: TRBV10-3; CDR3: CAISMDSSPLHF; DNA: TGTGCCATCAGTATGGACAGTTCACCCCTCCACTTT
D: TRBD1; size: once; J: TRBJ2-5; V: TRBV5-1; CDR3: CASSLTTGGEETQYF; DNA: TGCGCCAGCAGCTTGACGACAGGGGGCGAAGAGACCCAGTACTTC
D: NA; size: NA; J: TRBJ1-1; V: TRBV7-8; CDR3: CASSPRQASYTEAFF; DNA: TGTGCCAGCAGCCCCCGCCAGGCCAGCTACACTGAAGCTTTCTTT
D: NA; size: NA; J: TRBJ1-2; V: TRBV4-3; CDR3: CASSQRPWTPDGYTF; DNA: TGCGCCAGCAGCCAAAGGCCTTGGACTCCGGATGGCTACACCTTC
D: NA; size: NA; J: TRBJ1-1; V: TRBV6-5; CDR3: CASSLGTAAEAFF; DNA: TGTGCCAGCAGTTTAGGGACGGCCGCTGAAGCTTTCTTT
D: TRBD2; size: NA; J: TRBJ2-7; V: TRBV9; CDR3: CASSVGVTSGDHSYEQYF; DNA: TGTGCCAGCAGCGTTGGGGTAACTAGCGGGGATCACTCCTACGAGCAGTACTTC
D: NA; size: NA; J: TRBJ2-2; V: TRBV2; CDR3: CASGGVPGHNTGELFF; DNA: TGTGCCAGCGGTGGAGTCCCGGGACATAACACCGGGGAGCTGTTTTTT
D: NA; size: NA; J: TRBJ1-2; V: TRBV19; CDR3: CASSIVAGQRGYTF; DNA: TGTGCCAGTAGTATAGTGGCAGGGCAGCGTGGCTACACCTTC
D: TRBD2; size: NA; J: TRBJ2-1; V: TRBV2; CDR3: CASRAGTSGSSYNEQFF; DNA: TGTGCCAGCAGGGCCGGGACTAGCGGGAGCTCCTACAATGAGCAGTTCTTC
D: NA; size: NA; J: TRBJ2-1; V: TRBV10-1; CDR3: CASSIGTVSYNEQFF; DNA: TGCGCCAGCAGTATCGGGACGGTCTCCTACAATGAGCAGTTCTTC
D: TRBD1; size: NA; J: TRBJ1-1; V: TRBV9; CDR3: CASSTAGTGMAFF; DNA: TGTGCCAGCAGCACAGCCGGGACAGGGATGGCTTTCTTT
D: NA; size: NA; J: TRBJ2-7; V: TRBV7-8; CDR3: CASSFSGSYEQYF; DNA: TGTGCCAGCAGCTTTAGCGGTTCCTACGAGCAGTACTTC
D: NA; size: NA; J: TRBJ1-2; V: TRBV27; CDR3: CASSLGWGNYGYTF; DNA: TGTGCCAGCAGTCTAGGATGGGGGAACTATGGCTACACCTTC
D: NA; size: NA; J: TRBJ1-2; V: TRBV21-1; CDR3: CASSKGKVPFCGYTF; DNA: TGTGCCAGCAGCAAGGGGAAAGTCCCCTTTTGTGGCTACACCTTC
D: NA; size: NA; J: TRBJ2-2; V: TRBV14; CDR3: CASSQVFANTGELFF; DNA: TGTGCCAGCAGCCAAGTTTTCGCGAACACCGGGGAGCTGTTTTTT
D: TRBD1; size: NA; J: TRBJ2-3; V: TRBV4-2; CDR3: CASSQGDRGPADTQYF; DNA: TGTGCCAGCAGCCAAGGGGACAGGGGGCCGGCAGATACGCAGTATTTT
D: NA; size: NA; J: TRBJ2-1; V: TRBV4-3; CDR3: CASSPVGRAGYNEQFF; DNA: TGCGCCAGCAGCCCTGTCGGCAGGGCGGGATACAATGAGCAGTTCTTC
D: NA; size: NA; J: TRBJ1-2; V: TRBV21-1; CDR3: CASSPVSGTGNYGYTF; DNA: TGTGCCAGCAGCCCCGTGTCAGGGACGGGCAACTATGGCTACACCTTC
D: NA; size: NA; J: TRBJ2-1; V: TRBV4-1; CDR3: CASSQDEGRGLGEQFF; DNA: TGCGCCAGCAGCCAAGATGAGGGCCGGGGTTTGGGTGAGCAGTTCTTC
D: NA; size: NA; J: TRBJ1-1; V: TRBV7-9; CDR3: CASSLATAWSTREAFF; DNA: TGTGCCAGCAGCTTAGCCACAGCATGGTCGACTCGTGAAGCTTTCTTT
D: NA; size: NA; J: TRBJ2-3; V: TRBV5-4; CDR3: CASSLGGFGNTQYF; DNA: TGTGCCAGCAGCTTGGGTGGATTTGGAAATACGCAGTATTTT
D: NA; size: NA; J: TRBJ1-1; V: TRBV7-9; CDR3: CASSLSDTEAFF; DNA: TGTGCCAGCAGCTTATCTGACACTGAAGCTTTCTTT
D: TRBD1; size: NA; J: TRBJ1-2; V: TRBV28; CDR3: CASSRDRGQGYGYTF; DNA: TGTGCCAGCAGCCGCGACAGGGGGCAAGGCTATGGCTACACCTTC
D: NA; size: NA; J: TRBJ1-2; V: TRBV5-1; CDR3: CASSFPMGGYTF; DNA: TGCGCCAGCAGCTTTCCGATGGGGGGCTACACCTTC
D: NA; size: NA; J: TRBJ2-3; V: TRBV7-3; CDR3: CASSLTGGAVSDTQYF; DNA: TGTGCCAGCAGCTTAACAGGGGGGGCAGTCTCCGATACGCAGTATTTT
D: NA; size: few; J: TRBJ1-2; V: TRBV6-1; CDR3: CASSEAGRGGATNYGYTF; DNA: TGTGCCAGCAGTGAAGCGGGACGGGGAGGGGCTACTAACTATGGCTACACCTTC
D: NA; size: few; J: TRBJ1-2; V: TRBV6-5; CDR3: CASSYSADYGYTF; DNA: TGTGCCAGCAGTTACTCGGCCGACTATGGCTACACCTTC
D: NA; size: NA; J: TRBJ1-1; V: TRBV5-1; CDR3: CASSQGRPTEAFF; DNA: TGCGCCAGCAGCCAGGGACGACCCACTGAAGCTTTCTTT